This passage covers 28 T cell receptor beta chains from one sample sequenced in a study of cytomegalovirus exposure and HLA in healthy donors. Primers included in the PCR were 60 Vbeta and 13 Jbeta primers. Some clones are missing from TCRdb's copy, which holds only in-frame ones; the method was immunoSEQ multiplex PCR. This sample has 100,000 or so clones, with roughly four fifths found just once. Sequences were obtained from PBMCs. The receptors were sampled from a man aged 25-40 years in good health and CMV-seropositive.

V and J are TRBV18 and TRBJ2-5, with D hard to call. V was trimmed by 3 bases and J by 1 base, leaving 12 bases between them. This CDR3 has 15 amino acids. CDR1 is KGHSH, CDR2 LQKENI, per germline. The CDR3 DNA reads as TGTGCCAGCTCACCTGGCGCAACAGCCCAAGAGACCCAGTACTTC. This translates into CASSPGATAQETQYF.

The CDR3 spells CASSPGTPKETQYF. The CDR3 DNA follows: TGTGCCAGCAGCCCCGGGACACCCAAAGAGACCCAGTACTTC. The V call is TRBV7-7, the J call TRBJ2-5, with D possibly matching TRBD1 (6 bases). The ends were cut back, 5 bases at V and 3 bases at J, with 13 bases in the middle. The germline CDR1 and CDR2 sequences are SSHAT and FNYEAQ (reference sequence). The CDR3 has 14 residues.

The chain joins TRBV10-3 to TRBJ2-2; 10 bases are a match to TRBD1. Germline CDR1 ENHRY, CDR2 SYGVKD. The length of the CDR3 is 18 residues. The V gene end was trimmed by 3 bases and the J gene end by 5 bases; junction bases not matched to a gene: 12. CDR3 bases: TGTGCCATCAGTGAAAGAACGGCAGGACAGGGGGGGACCGGGGAGCTGTTTTTT. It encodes CAISERTAGQGGTGELFF.

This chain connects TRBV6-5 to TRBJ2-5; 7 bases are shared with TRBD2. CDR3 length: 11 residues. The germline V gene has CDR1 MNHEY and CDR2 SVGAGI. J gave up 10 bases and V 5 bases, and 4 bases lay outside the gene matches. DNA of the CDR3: TGTGCCAGCAGTCTGGGGGGGGGCCAGTACTTC. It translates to CASSLGGGQYF.

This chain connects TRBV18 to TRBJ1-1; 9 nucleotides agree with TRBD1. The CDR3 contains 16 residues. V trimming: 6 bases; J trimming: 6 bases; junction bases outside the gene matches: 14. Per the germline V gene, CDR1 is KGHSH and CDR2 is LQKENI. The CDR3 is CASSQSLTGGVSEAFF. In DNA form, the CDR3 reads TGTGCCAGCTCCCAAAGTTTGACAGGGGGAGTGTCTGAAGCTTTCTTT. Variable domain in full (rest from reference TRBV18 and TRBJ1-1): NAGVMQNPRHLVRRRGQEARLRCSPMKGHSHVYWYRQLPEEGLKFMVYLQKENIIDESGMPKERFSAEFPKEGPSILRIQQVVRGDSAAYFCASSQSLTGGVSEAFFGQGTRLTVV.

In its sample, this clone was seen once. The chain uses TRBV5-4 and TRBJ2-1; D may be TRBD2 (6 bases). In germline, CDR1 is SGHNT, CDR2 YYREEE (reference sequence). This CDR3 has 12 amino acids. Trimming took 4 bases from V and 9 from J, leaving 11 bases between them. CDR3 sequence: CASSLRETEQFF. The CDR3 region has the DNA TGTGCCAGCAGCCTCCGGGAGACTGAGCAGTTCTTC.

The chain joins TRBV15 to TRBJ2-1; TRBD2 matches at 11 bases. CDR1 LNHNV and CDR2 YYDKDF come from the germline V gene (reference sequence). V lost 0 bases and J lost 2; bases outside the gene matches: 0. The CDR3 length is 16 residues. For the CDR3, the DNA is TGTGCCACCAGCAGAGAGACTAGCGGGGCCTACAATGAGCAGTTCTTC. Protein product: CATSRETSGAYNEQFF.

CDR3 nucleotide sequence: TGTGCCTGGAGTGTTGGACAGATTAATGAAAAACTGTTTTTT. Translation: CAWSVGQINEKLFF. The J gene is TRBJ1-4, the V gene TRBV30, with a weak D call TRBD1 (6 bases). Trimming shortened V by 0 bases and J by 4 bases, and 9 bases separated the two germline ends. The CDR3 consists of 14 residues. Per germline, CDR1 GTSNPN and CDR2 SVGIG (reference sequence). Using reference TRBV30 and TRBJ1-4 for the parts outside the CDR3, the full variable domain is SQTIHQWPATLVQPVGSPLSLECTVEGTSNPNLYWYRQAAGRGLQLLFYSVGIGQISSEVPQNLSASRPQDRQFILSSKKLLLSDSGFYLCAWSVGQINEKLFFGSGTQLSVL.

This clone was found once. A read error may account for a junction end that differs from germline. CDR3 protein: CSSSLGQVYEAFF. The CDR3 bases are TGTTCCAGCAGCTTAGGACAGGTATACGAAGCTTTCTTT. The chain recombines TRBV7-9 with TRBJ1-1; 7 bases fit TRBD1. The CDR3 sequence is 13 residues long. CDR1 is SEHNR and CDR2 is FQNEAQ in the germline V gene (reference sequence).

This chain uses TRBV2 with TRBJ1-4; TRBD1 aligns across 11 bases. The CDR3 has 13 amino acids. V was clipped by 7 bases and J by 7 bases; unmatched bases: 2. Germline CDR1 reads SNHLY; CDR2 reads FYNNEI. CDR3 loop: CASKDRGPEKLFF. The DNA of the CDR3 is TGTGCCAGCAAGGACAGGGGGCCTGAAAAACTGTTTTTT.

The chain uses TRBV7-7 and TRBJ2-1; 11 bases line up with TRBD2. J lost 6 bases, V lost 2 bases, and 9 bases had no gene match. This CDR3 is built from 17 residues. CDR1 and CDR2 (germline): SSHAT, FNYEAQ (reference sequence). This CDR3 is CASSLSGGLAEGNEQFF. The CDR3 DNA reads TGTGCCAGCAGCTTAAGTGGGGGACTAGCGGAAGGCAATGAGCAGTTCTTC.

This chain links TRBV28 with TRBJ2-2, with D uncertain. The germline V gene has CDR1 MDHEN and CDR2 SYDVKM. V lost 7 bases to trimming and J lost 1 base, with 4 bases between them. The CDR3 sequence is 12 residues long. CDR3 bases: TGTGCCAGCAAGAGGAACACCGGGGAGCTGTTTTTT. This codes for CASKRNTGELFF. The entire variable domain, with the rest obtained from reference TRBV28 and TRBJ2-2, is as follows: DVKVTQSSRYLVKRTGEKVFLECVQDMDHENMFWYRQDPGLGLRLIYFSYDVKMKEKGDIPEGYSVSREKKERFSLILESASTNQTSMYLCASKRNTGELFFGEGSRLTVL.

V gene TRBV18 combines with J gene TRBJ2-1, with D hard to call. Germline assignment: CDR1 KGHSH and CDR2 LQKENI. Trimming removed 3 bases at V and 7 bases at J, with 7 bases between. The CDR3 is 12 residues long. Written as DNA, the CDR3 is TGTGCCAGCTCACCCCAGAGGAATGAGCAGTTCTTC. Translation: CASSPQRNEQFF.

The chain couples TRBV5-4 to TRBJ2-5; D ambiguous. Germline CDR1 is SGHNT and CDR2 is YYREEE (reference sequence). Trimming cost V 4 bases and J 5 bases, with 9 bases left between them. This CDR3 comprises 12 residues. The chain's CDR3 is CASSVTGETQYF. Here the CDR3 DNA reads TGTGCCAGCAGCGTCACCGGGGAGACCCAGTACTTC.

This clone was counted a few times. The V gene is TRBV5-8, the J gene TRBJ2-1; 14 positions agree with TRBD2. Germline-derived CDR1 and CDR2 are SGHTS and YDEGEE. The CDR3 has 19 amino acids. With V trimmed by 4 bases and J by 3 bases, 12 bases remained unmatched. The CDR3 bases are TGTGCCAGCAGCCTTGAGCCGGGACTAGCGGGAGCTAACTACAATGAGCAGTTCTTC. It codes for CASSLEPGLAGANYNEQFF.

The CDR3 DNA is TGTGCCAGCAGCTTAGTTGCGGGTCTGGTGGCCTACAATGAGCAGTTCTTC. Amino acids: CASSLVAGLVAYNEQFF. The rearrangement joins TRBV7-2 to TRBJ2-1; the D gene is possibly TRBD2 (5 bases). This CDR3 has 17 residues. V was cut by 1 base and J by 2 bases, with 15 bases left in between. Germline loops: CDR1 SGHTA, CDR2 FQGNSA.

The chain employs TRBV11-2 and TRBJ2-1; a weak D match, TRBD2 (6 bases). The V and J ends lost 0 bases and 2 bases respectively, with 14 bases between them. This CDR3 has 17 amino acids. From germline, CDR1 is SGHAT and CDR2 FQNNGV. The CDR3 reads CASSLDGLGGTYNEQFF. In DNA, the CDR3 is TGTGCCAGCAGCTTAGATGGCTTGGGCGGGACCTACAATGAGCAGTTCTTC.

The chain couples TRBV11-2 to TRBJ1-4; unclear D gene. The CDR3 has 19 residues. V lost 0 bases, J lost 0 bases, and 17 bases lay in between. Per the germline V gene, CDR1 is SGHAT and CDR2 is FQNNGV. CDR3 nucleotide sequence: TGTGCCAGCAGCTTAGATGGACTTAGAAGCGGAGCAACTAATGAAAAACTGTTTTTT. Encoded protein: CASSLDGLRSGATNEKLFF.

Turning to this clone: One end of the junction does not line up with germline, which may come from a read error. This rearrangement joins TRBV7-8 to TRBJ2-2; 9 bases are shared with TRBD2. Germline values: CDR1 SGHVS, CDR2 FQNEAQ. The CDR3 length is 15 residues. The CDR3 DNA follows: TGTGCCAGCAGCGTAGCGGGAGTTTTCACCGGGGAGCTGTTTTTT. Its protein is CASSVAGVFTGELFF.

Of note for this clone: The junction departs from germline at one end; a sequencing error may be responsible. The CDR3 DNA is TGTTCCAGCAGCCCAGTCCCGGGACTAGCGGGCACAGATACGCAGTATTTT. Translation: CSSSPVPGLAGTDTQYF. The chain uses TRBV7-9 and TRBJ2-3, with TRBD2 matching over 11 bases. The CDR3 runs to 17 residues. The V gene's germline CDR1 is SEHNR and CDR2 FQNEAQ (reference sequence).

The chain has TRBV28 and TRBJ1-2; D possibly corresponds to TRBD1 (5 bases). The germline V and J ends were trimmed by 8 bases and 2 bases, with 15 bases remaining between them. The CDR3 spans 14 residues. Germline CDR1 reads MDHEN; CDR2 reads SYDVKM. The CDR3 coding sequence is TGTGCCAGCCTAAGGGGAGGCGAGAACTATGGCTACACCTTC. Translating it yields CASLRGGENYGYTF.

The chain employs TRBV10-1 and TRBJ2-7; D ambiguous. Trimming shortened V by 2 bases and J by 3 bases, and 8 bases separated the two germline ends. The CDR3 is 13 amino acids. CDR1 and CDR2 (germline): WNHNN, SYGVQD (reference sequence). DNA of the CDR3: TGCGCCAGCAGTGAGGACTTGGGCTACGAGCAGTACTTC. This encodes CASSEDLGYEQYF.

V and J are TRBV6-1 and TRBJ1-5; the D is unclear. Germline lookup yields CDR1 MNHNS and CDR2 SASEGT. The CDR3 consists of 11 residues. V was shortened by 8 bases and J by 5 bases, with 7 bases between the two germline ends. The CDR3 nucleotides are TGTGCCAGCCGACGGGATCAGCCCCAGCATTTT. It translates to CASRRDQPQHF.

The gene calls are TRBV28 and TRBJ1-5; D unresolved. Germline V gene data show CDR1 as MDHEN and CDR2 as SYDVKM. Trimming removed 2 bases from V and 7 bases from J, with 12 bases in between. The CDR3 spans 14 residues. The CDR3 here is CASSLEGPKQPQHF. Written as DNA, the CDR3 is TGTGCCAGCAGTTTAGAGGGTCCCAAACAGCCCCAGCATTTT.

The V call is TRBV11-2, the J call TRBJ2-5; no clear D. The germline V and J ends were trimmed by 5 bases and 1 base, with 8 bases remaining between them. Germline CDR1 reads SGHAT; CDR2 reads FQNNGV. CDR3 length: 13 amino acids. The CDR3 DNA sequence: TGTGCCAGCAGCCCCTACGCCCAAGAGACCCAGTACTTC. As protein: CASSPYAQETQYF.

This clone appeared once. The CDR3 sequence: CSVEAGVGTDTQYF. The DNA of the CDR3 is TGCAGCGTTGAAGCAGGGGTTGGGACAGATACGCAGTATTTT. The chain recombines TRBV29-1 with TRBJ2-3, with D possibly being TRBD1 (6 bases). The CDR3 length is 14 residues. The germline V gene has CDR1 SQVTM and CDR2 ANQGSEA. The V and J ends lost 1 base and 3 bases respectively, with 11 bases between them.

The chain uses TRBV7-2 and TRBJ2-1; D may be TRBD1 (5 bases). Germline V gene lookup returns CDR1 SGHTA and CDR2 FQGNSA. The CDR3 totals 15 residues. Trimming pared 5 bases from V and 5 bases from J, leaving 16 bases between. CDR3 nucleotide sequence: TGTGCCAGCAGCCCGCCGGGCAGGGCCGACAATGAGCAGTTCTTC. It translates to CASSPPGRADNEQFF. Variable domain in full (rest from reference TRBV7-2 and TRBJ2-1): GAGVSQSPSNKVTEKGKDVELRCDPISGHTALYWYRQSLGQGLEFLIYFQGNSAPDKSGLPSDRFSAERTGGSVSTLTIQRTQQEDSAVYLCASSPPGRADNEQFFGPGTRLTVL.

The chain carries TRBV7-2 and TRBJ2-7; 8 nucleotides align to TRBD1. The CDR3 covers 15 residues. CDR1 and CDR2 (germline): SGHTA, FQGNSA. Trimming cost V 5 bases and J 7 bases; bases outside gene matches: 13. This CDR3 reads CASSLRDRWLGEQYF. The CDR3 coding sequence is TGTGCCAGCAGCCTCCGGGACAGGTGGTTGGGAGAGCAGTACTTC. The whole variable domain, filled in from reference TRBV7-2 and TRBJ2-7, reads GAGVSQSPSNKVTEKGKDVELRCDPISGHTALYWYRQSLGQGLEFLIYFQGNSAPDKSGLPSDRFSAERTGGSVSTLTIQRTQQEDSAVYLCASSLRDRWLGEQYFGPGTRLTVT.